Listed below are T cell receptor beta chains from one sample, sequenced in a study of graft-versus-host responses after intestinal transplantation. The assay was immunoSEQ multiplex PCR, and TCRdb's table has in-frame clones only and misses some. The repertoire holds 100,000 or so clones, with more than 85% as singletons. No cognate antigen is known for these TCRs. The input for sequencing was unstimulated CD4+ T cells sorted from spleen or lymph node cells, taken before intestinal transplant. The receptors shown here come from a human donor who received an intestinal transplant. CDR3s leave out the opening cysteine and the closing phenylalanine or tryptophan.

TRBJ1-1 TRBV7-9 ASSFRGSNTEAF
TRBJ1-1 TRBV11-2 ASSLALSGTEAF
TRBJ2-1 TRBV10-3 AISEYLGGRTYNEQF
TRBJ1-2 TRBV4-1 ASSQRDRPYGYT
TRBJ2-7 TRBV7-9 ASSLDPGGFNSYEQY
TRBJ2-7 TRBV7-9 ASSLTSGFYEQY
TRBJ2-7 TRBV4-3 ASSQVDGAGGQVYEQY
TRBJ1-6 TRBV27 ASSLTAGQSAYNSPLH
TRBJ1-1 TRBV6-9 ASSYSMADEAF
TRBJ1-1 TRBV2 ASTGNTEAF